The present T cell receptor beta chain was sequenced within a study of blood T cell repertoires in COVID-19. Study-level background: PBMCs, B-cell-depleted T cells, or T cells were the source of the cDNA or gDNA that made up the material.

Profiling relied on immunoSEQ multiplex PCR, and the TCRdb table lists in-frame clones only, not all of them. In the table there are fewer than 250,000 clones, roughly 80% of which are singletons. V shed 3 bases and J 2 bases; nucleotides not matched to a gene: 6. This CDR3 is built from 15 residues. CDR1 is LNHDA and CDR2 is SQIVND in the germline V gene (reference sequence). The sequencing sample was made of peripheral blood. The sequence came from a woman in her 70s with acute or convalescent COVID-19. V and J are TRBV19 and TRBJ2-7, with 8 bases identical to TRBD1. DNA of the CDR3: TGTGCCAGTAGTATTGTAATGGGACAGGCCTACGAGCAGTACTTC. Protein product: CASSIVMGQAYEQYF.